These 22 T cell receptor beta chains were sequenced from one sample in a study of cytomegalovirus exposure and HLA in healthy donors. Both 60 Vbeta primers and 13 Jbeta primers went into the PCR. Sequencing used immunoSEQ multiplex PCR; TCRdb keeps in-frame clones, though not all of them. The repertoire holds fewer than 110,000 clones, with over 75% as singletons. The sample taken for sequencing was PBMCs. These receptors were taken from a man aged 25-45 years in good health and CMV-seronegative.

J is TRBJ1-2 and V is TRBV4-2, with D possibly TRBD1 on 6 matching bases. The germline V and J ends were trimmed by 5 bases and 6 bases, with 7 bases remaining between them. The CDR3 has 11 residues. Germline V gene data show CDR1 as LGHNA and CDR2 as YNFKEQ. CDR3 in DNA: TGTGCCAGCAGCAACAGGGATGGCTACACCTTC. Translated, it gives CASSNRDGYTF.

The V call is TRBV29-1, the J call TRBJ2-3; no clear D gene. The CDR3 is 14 residues long. The germline gives CDR1 SQVTM, CDR2 ANQGSEA. V dropped 4 bases and J dropped 0 bases, with 11 bases sitting between them. The CDR3 DNA is TGCAGCGTTGGGGCTGTTGCTAGCACAGATACGCAGTATTTT. This codes for CSVGAVASTDTQYF.

The rearrangement joins TRBV13 to TRBJ2-1; D not certain. V lost 5 bases and J lost 6, with 20 bases in between. Germline V gene sequence: CDR1 PRHDT, CDR2 FYEKMQ (reference sequence). CDR3 length: 16 amino acids. CDR3 nucleotides: TGTGCCAGCAGCCCCTCCCCGGGTGGCTCCCGCAATGAGCAGTTCTTC. It encodes CASSPSPGGSRNEQFF. Based on the CDR3 plus reference TRBV13 and TRBJ2-1, the full variable domain is AAGVIQSPRHLIKEKRETATLKCYPIPRHDTVYWYQQGPGQDPQFLISFYEKMQSDKGSIPDRFSAQQFSDYHSELNMSSLELGDSALYFCASSPSPGGSRNEQFFGPGTRLTVL.

The chain uses TRBV28 and TRBJ2-1, with D unresolved. Trimming pared 6 bases from V and 0 bases from J, leaving 9 bases between. In germline, CDR1 is MDHEN, CDR2 SYDVKM. This CDR3 contains 14 residues. This CDR3 is CASRAFSSYNEQFF. CDR3 nucleotide sequence: TGTGCCAGCAGGGCATTCTCCTCCTACAATGAGCAGTTCTTC.

This clone appeared once. The CDR3 here is CASSRSLQGASTEAFF. The CDR3 DNA is TGTGCCAGCTCTAGATCCCTACAGGGGGCTAGCACTGAAGCTTTCTTT. J is TRBJ1-1 and V is TRBV18, with 9 bases lining up with TRBD1. The CDR3 runs to 16 residues. Germline CDR1 reads KGHSH; CDR2 reads LQKENI. The ends lost 6 bases at V and 4 bases at J; junction bases unmatched: 12.

This clone was detected a few times. DNA for the CDR3: TGCGCCAGCAGCCAAGTCTACAGAGAAGCTTTCTTT. This translates into CASSQVYREAFF. The gene calls are TRBV4-1 and TRBJ1-1; D remains unclear. Per germline, CDR1 MGHRA and CDR2 YSYEKL. V was shortened by 1 base and J by 8 bases, with 8 bases between the two germline ends. The length of the CDR3 is 12 residues.

The chain uses TRBV6-5 and TRBJ2-4; TRBD2 aligns across 8 bases. From germline, CDR1 is MNHEY and CDR2 SVGAGI. The CDR3 is made up of 14 amino acids. The trim removed 6 bases at V and 9 bases at J, leaving 10 bases unmatched. Here the CDR3 DNA reads TGTGCCAGCAGACCGTCGGGGGGGTTTGGCATTCAGTACTTC. The encoded protein is CASRPSGGFGIQYF.

The chain combines TRBV7-9 with TRBJ1-6; perhaps TRBD1 as D (5 bases). Trimming cost V 5 bases and J 0 bases, with 11 bases left between them. CDR1 SEHNR and CDR2 FQNEAQ come from the germline V gene (reference sequence). This CDR3 contains 16 residues. The CDR3 here is CASSPDRSSYNSPLHF. The CDR3 bases are TGTGCCAGCAGCCCAGACAGAAGCTCCTATAATTCACCCCTCCACTTT.

Only a few counts were recorded for this clone. The rearrangement links TRBV4-1 to TRBJ2-3; possibly TRBD1 for D (5 bases). The CDR3 contains 16 residues. Germline V gene lookup returns CDR1 MGHRA and CDR2 YSYEKL. Trimming took off 0 bases at V and 0 bases at J, with 10 bases between the two ends. The CDR3: CASSQEKWGSTDTQYF. In nucleotides, the CDR3 is TGCGCCAGCAGCCAAGAAAAGTGGGGCAGCACAGATACGCAGTATTTT.

V gene TRBV10-1 combines with J gene TRBJ2-7, with D maybe TRBD2 (5 bases). The CDR3 loop spans 14 amino acids. V lost 5 bases, J lost 2 bases, and 13 bases lay in between. CDR1 WNHNN and CDR2 SYGVQD come from the germline V gene (reference sequence). This chain's CDR3 is CASSRERFPYEQYF. DNA for the CDR3: TGCGCCAGCAGTAGGGAGCGATTTCCCTACGAGCAGTACTTC.

This clone showed up just a few times. The chain uses TRBV27 and TRBJ1-5, with D possibly matching TRBD1 (6 bases). CDR3 length: 12 amino acids. The germline gives CDR1 MNHEY, CDR2 SMNVEV (reference sequence). Trimming left V 6 bases short and J 8 bases short, with 11 bases between. The CDR3 region has the DNA TGTGCCAGCAGAACTGGGGGCGAGCCCCAGCATTTT. Its translation: CASRTGGEPQHF.

This chain joins TRBV29-1 and TRBJ2-7; the match to TRBD2 covers 7 bases. The CDR3 runs 14 residues. Germline CDR1 reads SQVTM; CDR2 reads ANQGSEA. J lost 6 bases, V lost 0 bases, and 8 bases had no gene match. The CDR3 reads CSVEDSAGAGEQYF. DNA for the CDR3: TGCAGCGTTGAAGATTCGGCGGGAGCGGGCGAGCAGTACTTC.

This clone has just a few counts. The rearrangement uses TRBV30 and TRBJ2-7; TRBD2 matches 7 bases. The germline V gene has CDR1 GTSNPN and CDR2 SVGIG (reference sequence). This CDR3 is built from 14 residues. The V and J ends lost 5 bases and 0 bases, in that order; junction bases with no gene match: 7. As DNA, the CDR3 is TGTGCCTGGGGGGGGGACGGAAGCTCCTACGAGCAGTACTTC. This translates into CAWGGDGSSYEQYF.

The gene calls are TRBV15 and TRBJ1-2; 9 bases map to TRBD1. The CDR3 consists of 13 residues. V lost 9 bases and J lost 4; bases outside the gene matches: 6. In germline, CDR1 is LNHNV, CDR2 YYDKDF (reference sequence). The CDR3 spells CATTTGGTYGYTF. CDR3 nucleotide sequence: TGTGCCACTACGACAGGGGGTACCTATGGCTACACCTTC.

The V call is TRBV5-4, the J call TRBJ2-7; weak D call: TRBD2 (7 bases). The CDR3 loop spans 17 amino acids. Germline V gene sequence: CDR1 SGHNT, CDR2 YYREEE (reference sequence). The ends were cut back, 1 base at V and 1 base at J, with 18 bases in the middle. CDR3 bases: TGTGCCAGCAGCTTGAGACAGGCAGCGGGGCGATCCTACGAGCAGTACTTC. Its protein is CASSLRQAAGRSYEQYF.

This chain joins TRBV5-8 and TRBJ1-1; a weak D match, TRBD1 (5 bases). The CDR3 spans 16 residues. Germline CDR1 is SGHTS and CDR2 is YDEGEE. Trimming removed 4 bases at V and 1 base at J, with 17 bases between. The CDR3 protein is CASSPGRGGWNTEAFF. The CDR3, as DNA: TGTGCCAGCAGCCCCGGCCGTGGGGGGTGGAACACTGAAGCTTTCTTT.

This clone has only a few counts. The chain has TRBV7-3 and TRBJ2-6, with D tentatively TRBD2 (6 bases). The CDR3 covers 19 residues. Germline CDR1 SGHTA, CDR2 FQGTGA. V lost 0 bases to trimming and J lost 4 bases, with 19 bases between them. The CDR3 reads CASSLTGGRPGAGANVLTF. The CDR3 nucleotides are TGTGCCAGCAGCTTAACCGGGGGACGGCCGGGCGCGGGGGCCAACGTCCTGACTTTC.

J is TRBJ1-5 and V is TRBV18, with 9 bases aligning to TRBD1. Trimming at V came to 4 bases and at J to 7 bases, leaving 5 bases not matched to a gene. The CDR3 runs to 14 residues. CDR1 KGHSH and CDR2 LQKENI come from the germline V gene. The CDR3 DNA reads TGTGCCAGCTCACTCGACAGGGGGAACCAGCCCCAGCATTTT. Residues: CASSLDRGNQPQHF.

This clone has a handful of counts. This rearrangement joins TRBV7-2 to TRBJ1-1; D call uncertain. With 3 bases removed from V and 0 bases from J, the gap between germline ends came to 5 bases. The germline gives CDR1 SGHTA, CDR2 FQGNSA. The CDR3 consists of 13 residues. Written as DNA, the CDR3 is TGTGCCAGCAGCTTCCAAATGAACACTGAAGCTTTCTTT. It translates to CASSFQMNTEAFF. The full variable domain, with the rest looked up from reference TRBV7-2 and TRBJ1-1, is GAGVSQSPSNKVTEKGKDVELRCDPISGHTALYWYRQSLGQGLEFLIYFQGNSAPDKSGLPSDRFSAERTGGSVSTLTIQRTQQEDSAVYLCASSFQMNTEAFFGQGTRLTVV.

This clone was found once. This sequence joins TRBV7-2 and TRBJ2-7, with 7 bases matching TRBD1. V shed 1 base, J shed 9 bases, and the junction held 12 bases outside the gene matches. The CDR3 totals 15 residues. The germline gives CDR1 SGHTA, CDR2 FQGNSA. The CDR3 DNA is TGTGCCAGCAGCTTAGGGACAGGTACATCAGGGTCGCAGTACTTC. This encodes CASSLGTGTSGSQYF.

Here the CDR3 DNA reads TGTGCCTGGAGGGACAGCTATGGCTACACCTTC. It translates to CAWRDSYGYTF. This chain links TRBV2 with TRBJ1-2, with TRBD1 matching over 7 bases. This CDR3 is 11 amino acids long. From germline, CDR1 is SNHLY and CDR2 FYNNEI. V lost 11 bases and J lost 4; bases outside the gene matches: 4. The full variable domain, its missing parts supplied by reference TRBV2 and TRBJ1-2, is EPEVTQTPSHQVTQMGQEVILRCVPISNHLYFYWYRQILGQKVEFLVSFYNNEISEKSEIFDDQFSVERPDGSNFTLKIRSTKLEDSAMYFCAWRDSYGYTFGSGTRLTVV.

This chain links TRBV1 with TRBJ2-1; TRBD2 is the table's D call, not checked against the DNA. TRBV1 represents a pseudogene. The CDR3 extends over 14 amino acids. The CDR3 DNA sequence: TGCACCAGCAGAGGACTAGCGGGAGACAATGAGCAGTTCTTC. The encoded protein is CTSRGLAGDNEQFF.